The 17 T cell receptor beta chains in this list originate from one sample, sequenced in a study of blood T cell repertoires in COVID-19. Assay used: immunoSEQ multiplex PCR; TCRdb lists only in-frame clones, some missing. The top ten clones hold around 3.2% of a sample with 150,000 or so clones, around 89% of them seen once. Sequencing input: peripheral blood. Receptors originate from a man aged 55 to 70 with active or convalescent COVID-19.

This clone showed up just once. Here the CDR3 DNA reads TGCGCCAGCAGCTTCGACAGCGACTATGGCTACACCTTC. This sequence encodes CASSFDSDYGYTF. The V and J genes are TRBV5-1 and TRBJ1-2; tentative D call: TRBD1 (5 bases). The CDR3 totals 13 residues. Germline assignment: CDR1 SGHRS and CDR2 YFSETQ. The V end lost 2 bases, the J end lost 3 bases, and 8 bases lay between the germline ends. The whole variable domain, filled in from reference TRBV5-1 and TRBJ1-2, reads KAGVTQTPRYLIKTRGQQVTLSCSPISGHRSVSWYQQTPGQGLQFLFEYFSETQRNKGNFPGRFSGRQFSNSRSEMNVSTLELGDSALYLCASSFDSDYGYTFGSGTRLTVV.

The J gene is TRBJ1-5, the V gene TRBV18; TRBD1 agrees at 9 bases. The CDR3 has 14 amino acids. J gave up 5 bases and V 5 bases, and 4 bases lay outside the gene matches. Per the germline V gene, CDR1 is KGHSH and CDR2 is LQKENI. This CDR3 is CASSAGTGYQPQHF. Written as DNA, the CDR3 is TGTGCCAGCTCAGCCGGGACAGGGTATCAGCCCCAGCATTTT. The whole variable domain, remainder taken from reference TRBV18 and TRBJ1-5, is NAGVMQNPRHLVRRRGQEARLRCSPMKGHSHVYWYRQLPEEGLKFMVYLQKENIIDESGMPKERFSAEFPKEGPSILRIQQVVRGDSAAYFCASSAGTGYQPQHFGDGTRLSIL.

The V gene is TRBV27, the J gene TRBJ2-3, with 9 bases aligning to TRBD2. The CDR3 has 13 residues. CDR1 MNHEY and CDR2 SMNVEV come from the germline V gene (reference sequence). V trimming: 5 bases; J trimming: 11 bases; junction bases outside the gene matches: 8. Written as DNA, the CDR3 is TGTGCCAGCAGTACCCTCGCTAGCGGGGTGCAGTATTTT. Residues: CASSTLASGVQYF.

The rearrangement uses TRBV5-1 and TRBJ2-2, with TRBD1 as a possible D gene (5 bases). This CDR3 is built from 16 residues. Trimming pared 0 bases from V and 1 base from J, leaving 10 bases between. CDR1 is SGHRS and CDR2 is YFSETQ in the germline V gene. DNA of the CDR3: TGCGCCAGCAGCTTGGGCGGACACCTGAACACCGGGGAGCTGTTTTTT. Its translation is CASSLGGHLNTGELFF. Combining the CDR3 with reference TRBV5-1 and TRBJ2-2 gives the whole variable domain KAGVTQTPRYLIKTRGQQVTLSCSPISGHRSVSWYQQTPGQGLQFLFEYFSETQRNKGNFPGRFSGRQFSNSRSEMNVSTLELGDSALYLCASSLGGHLNTGELFFGEGSRLTVL.

The chain couples TRBV3-1 (or the pseudogene TRBV3-2) to TRBJ2-7; TRBD2 might be the D (6 bases). The CDR3 consists of 17 residues. Germline V gene lookup returns CDR1 LGHDT and CDR2 YNNKEL (reference sequence). Trimming took off 7 bases at V and 3 bases at J, with 25 bases between the two ends. CDR3 bases: TGTGCCAGCACCCACCCATTAGCGGACACATCCTTCTACGAGCAGTACTTC. Translating it yields CASTHPLADTSFYEQYF.

A single count supports this clone. The chain combines TRBV19 with TRBJ1-5; TRBD1 might be the D (6 bases). V lost 1 base, J lost 0 bases, and 13 bases lay in between. Germline V gives CDR1 LNHDA, CDR2 SQIVND (reference sequence). CDR3 length: 17 residues. The CDR3 here is CASSIAKTGSSNQPQHF. The CDR3 bases are TGTGCCAGTAGTATAGCCAAAACAGGGAGTAGCAATCAGCCCCAGCATTTT.

The table lists this clone with a few counts. The chain couples TRBV12-3 or TRBV12-4 to TRBJ2-7; D remains ambiguous. This CDR3 is built from 11 residues. V lost 8 bases and J lost 0, with 5 bases in between. CDR3 in DNA: TGTGCCAGCGCAGTCTCCTACGAGCAGTACTTC. Its translation is CASAVSYEQYF.

V and J are TRBV19 and TRBJ1-2; 8 nucleotides agree with TRBD1. The germline CDR1 and CDR2 sequences are LNHDA and SQIVND (reference sequence). With V trimmed by 5 bases and J by 7 bases, 9 bases remained unmatched. The CDR3 length is 14 residues. The CDR3 here is CASSPDRGAGGYTF. The CDR3, as DNA: TGTGCCAGTAGTCCAGACAGGGGAGCGGGTGGCTACACCTTC.

J is TRBJ1-1 and V is TRBV4-1, with TRBD1 matching over 10 bases. V was clipped by 4 bases and J by 1 base; unmatched bases: 12. The CDR3 sequence is 18 residues long. The germline V gene encodes CDR1 MGHRA and CDR2 YSYEKL. The CDR3: CASSLGGTGALWNTEAFF. CDR3 nucleotides: TGCGCCAGCAGCCTAGGGGGGACAGGGGCATTGTGGAACACTGAAGCTTTCTTT.

The chain couples TRBV28 to TRBJ2-1; a possible D gene is TRBD2 (6 bases). Germline CDR1 MDHEN, CDR2 SYDVKM. V dropped 6 bases and J dropped 3 bases, with 24 bases sitting between them. CDR3 size: 18 residues. In DNA, the CDR3 is TGTGCCAGCAGCTACATCCGGGGGTTGCTAGCTGGCTACAATGAGCAGTTCTTC. Its translation: CASSYIRGLLAGYNEQFF.

CDR3 nucleotide sequence: TGTGCCAGCAGTTTCGTTAGACTAGCGGGTCTCACAGATACGCAGTATTTT. It codes for CASSFVRLAGLTDTQYF. The V gene is TRBV27, the J gene TRBJ2-3, with 10 bases lining up with TRBD2. The CDR3 consists of 17 residues. Germline lookup yields CDR1 MNHEY and CDR2 SMNVEV (reference sequence). J was trimmed by 2 bases and V by 3 bases; bases with no gene match: 8.

This chain connects TRBV5-6 to TRBJ2-3; D remains unclear. Trimming shortened V by 4 bases and J by 4 bases, and 7 bases separated the two germline ends. CDR3 length: 12 amino acids. CDR1 and CDR2 (germline): SGHDT, YYEEEE. The CDR3 region is CASSPEADTQYF. In DNA form, the CDR3 reads TGTGCCAGCAGCCCAGAGGCAGATACGCAGTATTTT. Variable domain in full (rest from reference TRBV5-6 and TRBJ2-3): DAGVTQSPTHLIKTRGQQVTLRCSPKSGHDTVSWYQQALGQGPQFIFQYYEEEERQRGNFPDRFSGHQFPNYSSELNVNALLLGDSALYLCASSPEADTQYFGPGTRLTVL.

This rearrangement joins TRBV6-6 to TRBJ2-5; 9 bases are shared with TRBD2. The length of the CDR3 is 15 residues. With 4 bases clipped from V and 5 bases from J, the junction kept 8 bases outside the gene matches. The germline V gene has CDR1 MNHNY and CDR2 SVGAGI (reference sequence). The CDR3 sequence: CASSFQAGGVETQYF. CDR3 sequence (DNA): TGTGCCAGCAGTTTCCAAGCGGGGGGCGTGGAGACCCAGTACTTC.

J is TRBJ1-2 and V is TRBV25-1; 7 nucleotides match TRBD1. Losses at the gene ends were 6 bases for V and 3 bases for J; bases not matched to a gene: 1. There are 12 residues in the CDR3. Germline V gene data show CDR1 as MGHDK and CDR2 as SYGVNS. The CDR3 DNA sequence: TGTGCCAGCAGCACAGGGGACTATGGCTACACCTTC. This translates into CASSTGDYGYTF.

The CDR3: CSVDRPIQREVTDTQYF. Here the CDR3 DNA reads TGCAGCGTCGACCGACCCATCCAGCGGGAGGTAACAGATACGCAGTATTTT. This chain joins TRBV29-1 and TRBJ2-3; 9 bases are a match to TRBD2. CDR1 is SQVTM, CDR2 ANQGSEA, per germline. CDR3 length: 17 amino acids. Trimming took 6 bases from V and 3 from J; bases not matched to a gene: 16.

The V call is TRBV6-5, the J call TRBJ1-2, with D tentatively TRBD1 (5 bases). The CDR3 is made up of 15 amino acids. The germline V and J ends were trimmed by 5 bases and 0 bases, with 13 bases remaining between them. CDR1 MNHEY and CDR2 SVGAGI come from the germline V gene. Here the CDR3 DNA reads TGTGCCAGCAGTCCTACAGGCCCAGCTAACTATGGCTACACCTTC. Encoded protein: CASSPTGPANYGYTF.

This clone was counted between two and nine times. V gene TRBV7-9 combines with J gene TRBJ2-7, with 8 nucleotides matching TRBD2. In germline, CDR1 is SEHNR, CDR2 FQNEAQ (reference sequence). The CDR3 covers 14 residues. The V and J ends lost 4 bases and 7 bases, in that order; junction bases with no gene match: 9. The CDR3 DNA reads TGTGCCAGCAGCTCGACTAGCGACTGGGGAGAGCAGTACTTC. This encodes CASSSTSDWGEQYF.